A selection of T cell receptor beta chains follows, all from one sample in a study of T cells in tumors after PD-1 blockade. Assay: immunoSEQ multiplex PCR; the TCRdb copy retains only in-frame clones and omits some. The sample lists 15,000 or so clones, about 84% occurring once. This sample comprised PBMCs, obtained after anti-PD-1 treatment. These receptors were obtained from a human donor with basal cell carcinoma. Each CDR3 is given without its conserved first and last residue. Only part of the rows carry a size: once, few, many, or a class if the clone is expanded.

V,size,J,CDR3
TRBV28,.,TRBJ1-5,ASSGKGGTPGNQPQH
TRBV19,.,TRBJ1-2,ASSKVGAYGYT
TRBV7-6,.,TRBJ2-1,ASSLVGSISDEQF
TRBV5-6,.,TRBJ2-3,ASRLRLSGESTDTQY
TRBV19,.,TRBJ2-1,ASSIGAEQF
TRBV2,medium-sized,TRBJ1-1,ASSVKGGSGAEAF
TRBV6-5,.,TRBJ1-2,ASSWVTGRPWGGYT
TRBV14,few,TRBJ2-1,ASSQSPGGKQF
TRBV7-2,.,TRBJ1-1,ASGPRGNLNTEAF
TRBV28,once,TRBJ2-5,ASKGGAQETQY
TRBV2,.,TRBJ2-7,ASRSRGLTYEQY
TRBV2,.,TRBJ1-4,ASYTYRGTNEKLF
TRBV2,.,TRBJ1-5,ASRDRDRLISNGQPQH
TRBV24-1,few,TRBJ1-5,ATSETDQPQH
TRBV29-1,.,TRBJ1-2,SVFYQGYT
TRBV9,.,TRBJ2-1,ASSRTGSSYNEQF
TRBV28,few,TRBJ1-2,ASWGNYGYT
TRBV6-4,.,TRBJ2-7,ASSPTGTSYEQY
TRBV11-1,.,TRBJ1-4,ASSYREDEKLF
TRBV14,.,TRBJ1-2,ASSQGQTYYGYT
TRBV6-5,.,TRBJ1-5,ASSYSGQGNQPQH
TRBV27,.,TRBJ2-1,ASTLLGGTNYNEQF
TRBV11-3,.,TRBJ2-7,ASSLELRGDEQY
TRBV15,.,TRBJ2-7,ATSRVISYEQY
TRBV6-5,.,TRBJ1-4,ASSYSTGNGEKLF
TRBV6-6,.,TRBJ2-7,ASRTQGNRYEQY
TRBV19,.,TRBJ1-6,ASSMPVSPLH
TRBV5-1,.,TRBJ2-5,ASSTTGLARETQY
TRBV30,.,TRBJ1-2,AWSLGGNYGYT
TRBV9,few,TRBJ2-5,ASSVSSGGRETQY
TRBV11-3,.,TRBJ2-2,ASSLTASTGELF
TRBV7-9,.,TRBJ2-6,ASSLQGAGANVLT
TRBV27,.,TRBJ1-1,ASSPRQGMNTEAF
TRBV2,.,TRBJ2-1,ASSTSGIYNEQF
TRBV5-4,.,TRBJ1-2,AVKGQGRPGWGYT
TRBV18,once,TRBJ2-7,ASSTDSYEQY
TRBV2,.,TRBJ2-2,ASSGGGVGTGELF
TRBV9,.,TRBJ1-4,ASSKGEVATNEKLF
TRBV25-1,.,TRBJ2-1,ASRGLGVSYNEQF
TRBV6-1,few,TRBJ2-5,ASSEVGRQETQY
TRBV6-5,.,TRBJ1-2,ASSYSGGAAEGYT
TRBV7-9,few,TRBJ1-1,ASKSDRNTEAF
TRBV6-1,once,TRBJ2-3,ASSEQTGHRLAGRTDTQY
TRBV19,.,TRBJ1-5,ASSMLAISNQPQH
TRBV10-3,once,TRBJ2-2,AISDLQANTGELF
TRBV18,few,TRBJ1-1,ASSQGQTPNTEAF
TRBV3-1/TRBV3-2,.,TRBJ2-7,ASSQSHEQY
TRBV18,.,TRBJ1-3,ASSPVPSSGNTIY
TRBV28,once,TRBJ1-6,ASSLRGTVNSPLH
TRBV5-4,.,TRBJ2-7,ASSLYGGGGYEQY